A single sample is the source of the 7 T cell receptor beta chains below, sequenced in a study of T cells after posttransplantation cyclophosphamide. Libraries were prepared by immunoSEQ multiplex PCR; TCRdb keeps only in-frame clonotypes and omits some of them. This sample comprises 40,000 or so clones, none seen once only. Sequencing was done on a sample of PBMCs. Source of these receptors: a man aged 25-45 years in good health and a related stem cell transplant donor.

This clone was counted at least ten times. The chain couples TRBV19 to TRBJ2-7; D unclear. The CDR3 length is 12 residues. V shed 5 bases and J shed 0 bases, with 5 bases lying between them. Germline V gene sequence: CDR1 LNHDA, CDR2 SQIVND (reference sequence). The CDR3 bases are TGTGCCAGTAGTCAGGCCTCCTACGAGCAGTACTTC. It translates to CASSQASYEQYF. Full variable domain (rest looked up from reference TRBV19 and TRBJ2-7): DGGITQSPKYLFRKEGQNVTLSCEQNLNHDAMYWYRQDPGQGLRLIYYSQIVNDFQKGDIAEGYSVSREKKESFPLTVTSAQKNPTAFYLCASSQASYEQYFGPGTRLTVT.

This clone has ten or more counts. The chain is built from TRBV19 and TRBJ1-5; D might be TRBD1 (6 bases). Germline V gene lookup returns CDR1 LNHDA and CDR2 SQIVND (reference sequence). Trimming took off 5 bases at V and 0 bases at J, with 8 bases between the two ends. The CDR3 has 14 residues. The CDR3 here is CASSWDISNQPQHF. For the CDR3, the DNA is TGTGCCAGTAGTTGGGACATTAGCAATCAGCCCCAGCATTTT. Looking up the rest from reference TRBV19 and TRBJ1-5 gives the full variable domain: DGGITQSPKYLFRKEGQNVTLSCEQNLNHDAMYWYRQDPGQGLRLIYYSQIVNDFQKGDIAEGYSVSREKKESFPLTVTSAQKNPTAFYLCASSWDISNQPQHFGDGTRLSIL.

This clone was found many times. The chain is built from TRBV12-3 or TRBV12-4 and TRBJ1-5, with D possibly being TRBD1 (6 bases). V lost 4 bases and J 1 base, leaving 17 bases between the germline ends. The CDR3 covers 17 residues. This CDR3 is CASSSHQGHGSNQPQHF. The CDR3 bases are TGTGCCAGCAGTTCGCATCAGGGGCATGGGAGCAATCAGCCCCAGCATTTT.

This clone was counted many times. V and J are TRBV19 and TRBJ2-1, with D maybe TRBD1 (5 bases). Trimming removed 5 bases at V and 4 bases at J, with 6 bases between. The CDR3 is made up of 12 amino acids. In germline, CDR1 is LNHDA, CDR2 SQIVND (reference sequence). The CDR3 nucleotides read TGTGCCAGTAGTTCAGGGTACAATGAGCAGTTCTTC. Protein: CASSSGYNEQFF.

This clone appeared many times. The chain links TRBV2 to TRBJ2-1; TRBD2 matches 9 bases. The CDR3 covers 14 residues. Germline values: CDR1 SNHLY, CDR2 FYNNEI. V shed 6 bases, J shed 4 bases, and the junction held 4 bases outside the gene matches. The CDR3 region has the DNA TGTGCCAGCAGCGGGCTAGCGGGGTACAATGAGCAGTTCTTC. Protein product: CASSGLAGYNEQFF. Full variable domain (missing parts from reference TRBV2 and TRBJ2-1): EPEVTQTPSHQVTQMGQEVILRCVPISNHLYFYWYRQILGQKVEFLVSFYNNEISEKSEIFDDQFSVERPDGSNFTLKIRSTKLEDSAMYFCASSGLAGYNEQFFGPGTRLTVL.

The sample holds many counts of this clone. This sequence joins TRBV28 and TRBJ1-5; 7 positions agree with TRBD1. Germline V gene data show CDR1 as MDHEN and CDR2 as SYDVKM. V trimming: 6 bases; J trimming: 1 base; junction bases outside the gene matches: 12. The CDR3 sequence is 17 residues long. The DNA of the CDR3 is TGTGCCAGCAGGCTCAGGCGGACAGGTAGAAGCAATCAGCCCCAGCATTTT. Its translation: CASRLRRTGRSNQPQHF.

The table lists this clone with many counts. This rearrangement joins TRBV28 to TRBJ1-2; TRBD1 might be the D (6 bases). CDR1 and CDR2 from the germline V gene are MDHEN and SYDVKM. The V and J ends lost 6 bases and 7 bases respectively, with 18 bases between them. The length of the CDR3 is 14 residues. CDR3: CASSLSGGGGGYTF. In nucleotides, the CDR3 is TGTGCCAGCAGCCTGAGCGGGGGAGGGGGTGGCTACACCTTC.